One and the same sample provided the 2 T cell receptor beta chains below, sequenced in a study of ipilimumab plus nivolumab after autologous stem cell transplantation. Assay: immunoSEQ multiplex PCR; the TCRdb copy retains only in-frame clones and omits some. The profile covers more than 20,000 clones, with around four fifths appearing a single time and 15% to 25% taken by the ten largest. This material consisted of PBMCs, taken in a trial of ipilimumab plus nivolumab as post-transplant consolidation. Receptors originate from a male donor with diffuse large B-cell lymphoma.

The J gene is TRBJ2-3, the V gene TRBV6-6; D gene uncertain. This CDR3 comprises 14 residues. V dropped 4 bases and J dropped 0 bases, with 8 bases sitting between them. Germline CDR1 is MNHNY and CDR2 is SVGAGI (reference sequence). The CDR3 spells CASSFNPSTDTQYF. In nucleotides, the CDR3 is TGTGCCAGCAGTTTCAACCCTAGCACAGATACGCAGTATTTT.

The rearrangement joins TRBV6-5 to TRBJ2-7; 12 bases line up with TRBD1. The V gene end was trimmed by 0 bases and the J gene end by 6 bases; junction bases not matched to a gene: 6. This CDR3 spans 16 amino acids. Germline V gene data show CDR1 as MNHEY and CDR2 as SVGAGI. The CDR3 protein is CASSYSSGTGGSEQYF. CDR3 bases: TGTGCCAGCAGTTACTCGTCGGGGACAGGGGGCTCCGAGCAGTACTTC.